This T cell receptor (beta chain) was identified during a study of cytomegalovirus exposure and HLA in healthy donors. TCRdb's table, derived via immunoSEQ multiplex PCR, lists solely in-frame clones and lacks some. The sample contains tens of thousands of clones, around 94% of which appear only once. The sequencing input was PBMCs. The receptor's source is a man aged 18 to 30 in good health and CMV-seronegative.

The CDR3 protein is CASSFTGPQAFF. DNA of the CDR3: TGTGCCAGCAGCTTTACAGGGCCTCAAGCTTTCTTT. The V and J genes are TRBV7-2 and TRBJ1-1; a weak D match, TRBD1 (6 bases). V gave up 3 bases and J gave up 9 bases, with 11 bases separating them. The CDR3 runs 12 residues. The germline gives CDR1 SGHTA, CDR2 FQGNSA. Full variable domain (remainder filled in from reference TRBV7-2 and TRBJ1-1): GAGVSQSPSNKVTEKGKDVELRCDPISGHTALYWYRQSLGQGLEFLIYFQGNSAPDKSGLPSDRFSAERTGGSVSTLTIQRTQQEDSAVYLCASSFTGPQAFFGQGTRLTVV.